This TCR beta chain originates from a study of control samples from healthy donors and cancer patients (dated by TCRdb to about 2020). Library creation used the immunoSEQ multiplex PCR assay. TCRdb's version of the immuneACCESS table is confined to in-frame rearrangements and falls short of the full clone set. An unresolved V gene accounts for under half of the shortfall where checked; the remainder is of unknown origin. The sample table lists more than 95,000 clones, almost 95% of them with a count of one. The biggest ten clones account for just under 0.6% of the sample. Concerning this clone: Its antigen remains unidentified. The record has no base qualities; no much larger clone is one base away.

CDR1 SGHNT and CDR2 YYREEE are derived from the germline V gene (reference sequence). V is shortened by 10 bases, J by 2 bases, and the region joining them spans 12 bases. Inclusive of the bounding cysteine and phenylalanine, the CDR3 is 13 residues long. CDR3 DNA only is kept here, 39 bases in frame from base 1. Here the chain combines TRBV5-4 and TRBJ2-2; no confident D gene assignment can be made. This sequence was found in an elderly man with head and neck cancer. Sample: PBMCs. The nucleotide sequence reads TGTGCCGGTGGGGATCGTAACACCGGGGAGCTGTTTTTT. It translates as CAGGDRNTGELFF.